The 12 T cell receptor beta chains below come from one sample, sequenced in a study of T cell repertoires in cytomegalovirus infection. TCRdb used MiXCR to reprocess the reads, holding one entry per CDR3 protein. This sample yields hundreds of thousands of distinct CDR3 sequences, of which less than 25% are seen a single time; 7% to 9% belongs to the top ten. Sequencing was carried out using CD8+ T cells from PBMCs. These receptors all come from a human donor in good health (CMV status not recorded). Some clones in this sample may be carry-over from other donors' samples.

This clonotype was detected many times. This chain joins TRBV7-9 and TRBJ2-1, with 7 bases fitting TRBD2. Trimming at V came to 5 bases and at J to 8 bases, leaving 12 bases not matched to a gene. CDR3 length: 15 residues. In germline, CDR1 is SEHNR, CDR2 FQNEAQ (reference sequence). CDR3 loop: CASSPSGPASDEQFF. DNA for the CDR3: TGTGCCAGCAGCCCTAGCGGACCCGCCAGCGATGAGCAGTTCTTC.

Of note for this clonotype: A single base separates this from a much larger clone, so it may be a read error. This chain connects TRBV7-2 to TRBJ2-1; 9 positions agree with TRBD1. CDR3 length: 16 amino acids. Germline CDR1 SGHTA, CDR2 FQGNSA. The V and J ends lost 3 bases and 12 bases, in that order; junction bases with no gene match: 15. CDR3 nucleotide sequence: TGTGCCAGCAGCTTTATGTCCGGGACAGGGATGGATGGGCAGTTCTTC. Residues: CASSFMSGTGMDGQFF.

This clonotype was picked up many times. CDR3 amino acids: CASSLGGLDTQYF. The CDR3 DNA reads TGTGCCAGCAGCTTAGGCGGCTTAGATACGCAGTATTTT. This chain uses TRBV7-2 with TRBJ2-3; D not resolved. V gave up 1 base and J gave up 5 bases, with 7 bases separating them. The CDR3 is made up of 13 amino acids. Germline CDR1 reads SGHTA; CDR2 reads FQGNSA.

V usage is TRBV6-2 or TRBV6-3 and J usage is TRBJ2-2; 10 positions match TRBD2. CDR1 is MNHEY, CDR2 SVGEGT, per germline. The CDR3 contains 17 residues. Trimming at V came to 5 bases and at J to 4 bases, leaving 10 bases not matched to a gene. The CDR3 sequence: CASSTERGGLGTGELFF. The CDR3 DNA is TGTGCCAGCAGTACCGAGCGGGGGGGCCTTGGCACCGGGGAGCTGTTTTTT.

The CDR3 DNA reads as TGTGCCAGCAGTTACTCGTCTAGCGGGGGGACTCCTAACAATGAGCAGTTCTTC. Its protein is CASSYSSSGGTPNNEQFF. The chain recombines TRBV6-6 with TRBJ2-1; 11 bases match TRBD2. The CDR3 consists of 18 residues. The J segment lost 5 bases and the V segment lost 0 bases, leaving 9 bases of the junction unmatched. From germline, CDR1 is MNHNY and CDR2 SVGAGI (reference sequence).

The CDR3 DNA reads as TGTGCCAGCAGGGGCAGGGGAACCCCCTACGAGCAGTACGTC. Residues: CASRGRGTPYEQYV. This chain uses TRBV6-2 or TRBV6-3 with TRBJ2-7; maybe TRBD1 (6 bases). CDR3 length: 14 amino acids. Between the trimmed V and J ends, which lost 6 bases and 2 bases, there was a span of 14 bases. The germline gives CDR1 MNHEY, CDR2 SVGEGT.

Note on this clonotype: Since no conserved phenylalanine or tryptophan closes the CDR3, a read error is the likely cause. This chain joins TRBV28 and TRBJ2-3; D is perhaps TRBD1 (6 bases). Germline V CDR1 and CDR2: MDHEN, SYDVKM. The CDR3 totals 17 residues. With 4 bases removed from V and 0 bases from J, the gap between germline ends came to 17 bases. The CDR3 loop is CASSSGQGISSTDTQYS. CDR3 DNA sequence: TGTGCCAGCAGTTCAGGGCAGGGGATATCCAGCACAGATACGCAGTATTCT.

This clonotype occurred a few times. The chain joins TRBV20-1 to TRBJ1-1; D perhaps matches TRBD1 (6 bases). This CDR3 is built from 15 residues. CDR1 and CDR2 (germline): DFQATT, SNEGSKA (reference sequence). V was trimmed by 1 base and J by 1 base, leaving 13 bases between them. CDR3 in amino acids: CSARGIQGTNTEAFF. The DNA for the CDR3 is TGCAGTGCTAGAGGTATACAGGGAACGAACACTGAAGCTTTCTTT.

The V gene is TRBV20-1, the J gene TRBJ1-4; 9 nucleotides agree with TRBD1. V dropped 2 bases and J dropped 1; count of bases not matched to a gene: 2. The CDR3 consists of 15 residues. Looked up from germline, CDR1 is DFQATT and CDR2 is SNEGSKA (reference sequence). The CDR3 loop is CSARNRGRTNEKLFF. In nucleotides, the CDR3 is TGCAGTGCTAGAAACAGGGGGCGAACTAATGAAAAACTGTTTTTT.

This clonotype was recorded at least ten times. The chain links TRBV7-2 to TRBJ2-1; 10 bases fit TRBD2. This CDR3 comprises 17 residues. After removal of 3 bases from V and 0 bases from J, the junction contained 5 bases not matched to a gene. Germline lookup yields CDR1 SGHTA and CDR2 FQGNSA. CDR3 sequence reads: CASSFRLAGSSYNEQFF. For the CDR3, the DNA is TGTGCCAGCAGCTTCCGACTAGCGGGTAGCTCCTACAATGAGCAGTTCTTC.

The CDR3 DNA reads TGTGCCAGCAATCCCCAGACTAGCGGGGGGGTATACAATGAGCAGTTCTTC. Translated: CASNPQTSGGVYNEQFF. The chain employs TRBV28 and TRBJ2-1; 14 nucleotides align to TRBD2. Germline V gene sequence: CDR1 MDHEN, CDR2 SYDVKM. V gave up 7 bases and J gave up 4 bases; unmatched junction bases: 9. The CDR3 has 17 amino acids.

DNA for the CDR3: TGTGCCAGCAGCTTAGAGGGACAGGGATCCTCACCCCTCCACTTT. Protein sequence: CASSLEGQGSSPLHF. The chain carries TRBV7-2 and TRBJ1-6, with 9 bases that match TRBD1. V dropped 1 base and J dropped 10; count of bases not matched to a gene: 5. The germline gives CDR1 SGHTA, CDR2 FQGNSA. This CDR3 is 15 amino acids long.